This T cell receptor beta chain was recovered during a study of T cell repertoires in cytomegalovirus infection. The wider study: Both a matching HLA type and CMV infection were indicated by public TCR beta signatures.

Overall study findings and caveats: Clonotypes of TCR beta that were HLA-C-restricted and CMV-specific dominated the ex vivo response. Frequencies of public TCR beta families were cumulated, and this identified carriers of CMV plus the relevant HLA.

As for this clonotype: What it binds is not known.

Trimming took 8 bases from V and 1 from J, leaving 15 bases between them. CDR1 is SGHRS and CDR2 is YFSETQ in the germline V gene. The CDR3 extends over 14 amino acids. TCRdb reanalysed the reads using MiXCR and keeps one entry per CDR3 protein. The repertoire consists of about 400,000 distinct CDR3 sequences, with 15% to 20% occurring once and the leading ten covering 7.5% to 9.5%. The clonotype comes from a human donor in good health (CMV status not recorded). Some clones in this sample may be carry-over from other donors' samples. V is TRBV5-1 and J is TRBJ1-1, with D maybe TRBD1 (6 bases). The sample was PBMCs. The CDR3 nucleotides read TGCGCCAGTCTTCCGGGACACTCGAACACTGAAGCTTTCTTT. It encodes CASLPGHSNTEAFF.